These 3 T cell receptor beta chains originate from one sample sequenced in a study of cytomegalovirus exposure and HLA in healthy donors. PCR used 60 Vbeta primers and 13 Jbeta primers. Assay: immunoSEQ multiplex PCR; the TCRdb copy retains only in-frame clones and omits some. The repertoire consists of 95,000 to 100,000 clones, with 76% occurring once and the leading ten covering 2% to 2.5%. Sample: PBMCs. All receptors derive from a man aged 35-49 years in good health and CMV-seronegative.

The chain recombines TRBV19 with TRBJ2-3, with 12 bases matching TRBD1. Unmatched junction bases numbered 9, after V lost 6 bases and J lost 5 bases. Per germline, CDR1 LNHDA and CDR2 SQIVND (reference sequence). The CDR3 is 16 amino acids. This chain's CDR3 is CASSIPRDRGRDTQYF. The CDR3 nucleotides are TGTGCCAGTAGCATCCCCCGGGACAGGGGGCGAGATACGCAGTATTTT.

This rearrangement joins TRBV5-4 to TRBJ2-5; the match to TRBD2 covers 11 bases. V lost 4 bases and J lost 2; bases outside the gene matches: 13. CDR3 length: 18 amino acids. Germline loops: CDR1 SGHNT, CDR2 YYREEE (reference sequence). The CDR3 is CASSPPPSGRWDQETQYF. The CDR3 nucleotides are TGTGCCAGCAGCCCACCGCCTAGCGGGAGGTGGGATCAAGAGACCCAGTACTTC.

V and J are TRBV5-1 and TRBJ2-5, with D maybe TRBD2 (6 bases). Germline V lookup: CDR1 SGHRS, CDR2 YFSETQ. Trimming cost V 0 bases and J 5 bases, with 11 bases left between them. This CDR3 is built from 14 residues. CDR3 sequence: CASSLVEGWETQYF. CDR3 nucleotides: TGCGCCAGCAGCTTGGTGGAGGGTTGGGAGACCCAGTACTTC.